This T cell receptor beta chain was identified during a study of shared clonotypes between healthy human individuals. General study points: Clonotypes not shared had lower generation probabilities than those common to all four donors.

CDR3 length: 14 amino acids. The germline V gene has CDR1 PRHDT and CDR2 FYEKMQ (reference sequence). After removal of 1 base from V and 7 bases from J, the junction contained 6 bases not matched to a gene. Of note for this clone: Its antigen remains unknown.

Only CD45RO-negative cells positively selected for CCR7 counted as naive CD8 cells, so terminally differentiated effector memory CD45RA+ cells were excluded. TCRdb's table, derived via immunoSEQ multiplex PCR, lists solely in-frame clones and lacks some. Among some 2,000,000 clones listed, approximately 94% were seen once. The material sequenced was naive CD8+ T cells sorted from blood. The chain carries TRBV13 and TRBJ1-1; 7 nucleotides match TRBD1. This clonotype was sampled from a man aged 18-30 years in good health. The CDR3 sequence is CASSLATGTLEAFF. The CDR3, as DNA: TGTGCCAGCAGCTTAGCGACAGGGACCCTTGAAGCTTTCTTT.